This T cell receptor (beta chain) was identified in a study of Ad26.COV2.S vaccination and SARS-CoV-2 variants. Study in general: The study gave Ad26.COV2.S intramuscularly, once or twice 56 days apart.

Sample treatment: some 20 received Ad26.COV2.S at low or high dose, single or two shots; several received placebo; per-sample allocation not given. Sampling happened 63 days after the first vaccine or placebo injection. An adult of 18-55 years in Boston served as donor. Study outcomes and limitations: Reported findings describe substantial breadth in spike-specific CD8+ and CD4+ T cell responses following vaccination.

Profiled with immunoSEQ multiplex PCR; TCRdb holds only in-frame clones, not every one. The profile shows approximately 420,000 clones, over 75% of them singletons. As concerns this clone: Its specificity is unknown.

The V and J ends lost 7 bases and 5 bases, in that order; junction bases with no gene match: 13. This CDR3 is 15 amino acids long. Germline lookup yields CDR1 LNHDA and CDR2 SQIVND (reference sequence). Sequenced material: peripheral blood, taken in a trial of Ad26.COV2.S vaccine versus placebo. The receptor comes from a person between 18 and 59 years old who received the Ad26.COV2.S COVID-19 vaccine or a placebo. J is TRBJ1-1 and V is TRBV19; 7 bases align to TRBD1. DNA for the CDR3: TGTGCCAGTATTCAATCCCCAGGGGGAGAGACTGAAGCTTTCTTT. The encoded protein is CASIQSPGGETEAFF.